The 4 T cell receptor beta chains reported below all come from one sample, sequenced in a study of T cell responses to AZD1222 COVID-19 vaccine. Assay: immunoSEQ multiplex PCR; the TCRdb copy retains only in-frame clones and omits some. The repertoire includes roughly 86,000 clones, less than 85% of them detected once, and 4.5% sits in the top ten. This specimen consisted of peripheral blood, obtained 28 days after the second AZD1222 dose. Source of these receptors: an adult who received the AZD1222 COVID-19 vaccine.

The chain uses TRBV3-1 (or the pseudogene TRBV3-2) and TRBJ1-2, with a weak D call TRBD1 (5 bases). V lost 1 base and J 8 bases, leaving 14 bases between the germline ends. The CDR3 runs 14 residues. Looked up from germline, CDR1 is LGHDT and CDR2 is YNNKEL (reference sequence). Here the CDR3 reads CASSQAEGRRGYTF. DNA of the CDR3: TGTGCCAGCAGCCAAGCGGAGGGGAGGAGGGGCTACACCTTC.

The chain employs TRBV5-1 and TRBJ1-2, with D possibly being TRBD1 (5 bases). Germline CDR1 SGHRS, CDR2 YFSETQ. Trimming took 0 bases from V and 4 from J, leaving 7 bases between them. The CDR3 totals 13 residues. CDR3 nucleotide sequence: TGCGCCAGCAGCTTGGAGGGGCTCTATGGCTACACCTTC. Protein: CASSLEGLYGYTF.

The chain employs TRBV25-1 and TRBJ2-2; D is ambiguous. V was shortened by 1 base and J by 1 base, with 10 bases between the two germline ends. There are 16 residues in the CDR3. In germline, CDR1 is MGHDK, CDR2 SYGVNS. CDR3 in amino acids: CASSELGSRNTGELFF. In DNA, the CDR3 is TGTGCCAGCAGTGAATTGGGGTCGAGGAACACCGGGGAGCTGTTTTTT.

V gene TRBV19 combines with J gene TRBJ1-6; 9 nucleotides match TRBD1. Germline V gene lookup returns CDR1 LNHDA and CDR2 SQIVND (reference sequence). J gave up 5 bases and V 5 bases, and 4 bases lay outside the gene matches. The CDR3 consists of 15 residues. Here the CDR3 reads CASSRDRVHNSPLHF. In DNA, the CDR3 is TGTGCCAGTAGTCGGGACAGGGTCCATAATTCACCCCTCCACTTT.